The 5 T cell receptor beta chains below were found in one sample sequenced in a study of T cells in Graves' hyperthyroidism and ophthalmopathy. What was amplified from RNA transcripts were TCR beta CDR3 regions. A first-round RT-PCR of the TCR CDR3 used the HTBI primer set. TCRdb called the multiplex PCR reads again in MiXCR, with one record for every CDR3 protein. This sample has fewer than 900,000 distinct CDR3 sequences, with roughly a sixth found just once. Material for sequencing was blood. These receptors were taken from a woman aged 50 to 60 with Graves' hyperthyroidism that later progressed to Graves' ophthalmopathy.

In its sample, this clonotype was seen many times. The chain is built from TRBV30 and TRBJ1-5; 7 nucleotides agree with TRBD1. The J segment lost 2 bases and the V segment lost 0 bases, leaving 4 bases of the junction unmatched. The germline V gene has CDR1 GTSNPN and CDR2 SVGIG (reference sequence). The CDR3 spans 15 residues. CDR3 bases: TGTGCCTGGAGTGTTGCGGGACAGCGCAATCAGCCCCAGCATTTT. Residues: CAWSVAGQRNQPQHF.

This clonotype appeared many times. The J gene is TRBJ1-1, the V gene TRBV20-1; D unresolved. There are 12 residues in the CDR3. V lost 6 bases, J lost 1 base, and 9 bases lay in between. Germline V gene lookup returns CDR1 DFQATT and CDR2 SNEGSKA (reference sequence). Here the CDR3 DNA reads TGCAGTGCCCCATACGGGAACACTGAAGCTTTCTTT. Residues: CSAPYGNTEAFF.

The table lists this clonotype with many counts. The chain carries TRBV20-1 and TRBJ2-3; 7 bases align to TRBD1. The ends lost 6 bases at V and 0 bases at J; junction bases unmatched: 9. Germline CDR1 is DFQATT and CDR2 is SNEGSKA (reference sequence). The CDR3 has 15 amino acids. DNA of the CDR3: TGCAGTGCGAGAACAGGGGAAGATAGCACAGATACGCAGTATTTT. Amino acids: CSARTGEDSTDTQYF.

The rearrangement uses TRBV7-3 and TRBJ2-7; D possibly matches TRBD1 or TRBD2 (5 bases each). From germline, CDR1 is SGHTA and CDR2 FQGTGA. CDR3 length equals 12 residues. Trimming took off 8 bases at V and 2 bases at J, with 10 bases between the two ends. The CDR3 DNA follows: TGTGCCAGCGGGACCGAAGCCTACGAGCAGTACTTC. Protein: CASGTEAYEQYF.

This clonotype was counted ten times or more. CDR3 nucleotides: TGTGCCAGCAGAGTAGCGGGGGACTACGAGGAGCAGTACTTC. Protein: CASRVAGDYEEQYF. V usage is TRBV27 and J usage is TRBJ2-7, with TRBD2 matching over 9 bases. Unmatched junction bases numbered 10, after V lost 6 bases and J lost 7 bases. Germline loops: CDR1 MNHEY, CDR2 SMNVEV (reference sequence). The CDR3 totals 14 residues.